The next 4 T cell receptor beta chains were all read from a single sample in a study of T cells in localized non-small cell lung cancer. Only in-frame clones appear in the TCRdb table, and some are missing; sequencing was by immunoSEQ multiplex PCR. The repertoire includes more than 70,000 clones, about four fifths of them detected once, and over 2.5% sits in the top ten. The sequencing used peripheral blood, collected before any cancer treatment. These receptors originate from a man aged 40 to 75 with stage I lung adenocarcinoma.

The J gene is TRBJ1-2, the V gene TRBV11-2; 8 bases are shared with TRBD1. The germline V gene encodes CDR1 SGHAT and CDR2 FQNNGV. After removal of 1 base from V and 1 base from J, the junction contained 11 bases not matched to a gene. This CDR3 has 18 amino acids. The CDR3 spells CASSLGQGAIGDNYGYTF. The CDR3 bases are TGTGCCAGCAGCTTAGGGCAGGGGGCGATCGGGGATAACTATGGCTACACCTTC.

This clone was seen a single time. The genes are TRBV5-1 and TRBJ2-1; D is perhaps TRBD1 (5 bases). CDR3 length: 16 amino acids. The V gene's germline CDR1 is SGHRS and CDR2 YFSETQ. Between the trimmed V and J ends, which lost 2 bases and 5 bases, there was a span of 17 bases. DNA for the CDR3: TGCGCCAGCAGCTTAGGGGCAGGGAATAGCAACAATGAGCAGTTCTTC. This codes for CASSLGAGNSNNEQFF.

The CDR3 sequence: CASSSAGYTKNIQYF. In DNA, the CDR3 is TGTGCCAGCAGTTCGGCAGGGTACACCAAAAACATTCAGTACTTC. The chain links TRBV6-5 to TRBJ2-4, with D possibly matching TRBD1 (5 bases). The ends were cut back, 4 bases at V and 2 bases at J, with 12 bases in the middle. CDR1 MNHEY and CDR2 SVGAGI come from the germline V gene. The CDR3 sequence is 15 residues long.

In DNA, the CDR3 is TGTGCCAGCAGCCAACAGGGGACCGGGGAGCTGTTTTTT. Translating gives CASSQQGTGELFF. V usage is TRBV7-6 and J usage is TRBJ2-2, with 7 bases that match TRBD1. The germline V gene encodes CDR1 SGHVS and CDR2 FNYEAQ. This CDR3 region has 13 residues. V was clipped by 5 bases and J by 5 bases; unmatched bases: 2.